The 19 T cell receptor beta chains listed next were all sequenced from one sample in a study of early T cells in non-severe SARS-CoV-2 infection. TCRdb reprocessed the 5' RACE reads with MiXCR, giving one entry per CDR3 protein. The top ten clones hold 1.2% of a sample with about 62,000 distinct CDR3 sequences, almost 9.5% of them seen once. The sequencing sample was made of whole blood. These receptors were collected from an adult who was a healthcare worker with PCR-confirmed SARS-CoV-2 infection or an uninfected control (not recorded which).

Only a few counts were recorded for this clonotype. V and J are TRBV30 and TRBJ2-1; 9 positions agree with TRBD1. In germline, CDR1 is GTSNPN, CDR2 SVGIG (reference sequence). The CDR3 consists of 14 residues. The V gene end was trimmed by 2 bases and the J gene end by 10 bases; junction bases not matched to a gene: 9. For the CDR3, the DNA is TGTGCCTGGAGTCTAGGGACAGGGTTCGGGGAGCAGTTCTTC. Translation gives CAWSLGTGFGEQFF.

The sample holds many counts of this clonotype. V gene TRBV18 combines with J gene TRBJ2-1; 11 bases map to TRBD2. In germline, CDR1 is KGHSH, CDR2 LQKENI. The CDR3 is 17 residues long. With V trimmed by 2 bases and J by 8 bases, 11 bases remained unmatched. This CDR3 is CASSPRLAGPSGDEQFF. Here the CDR3 DNA reads TGTGCCAGCTCACCAAGACTAGCGGGGCCTAGCGGGGATGAGCAGTTCTTC.

J is TRBJ2-3 and V is TRBV2; 10 positions match TRBD2. J lost 10 bases, V lost 2 bases, and 6 bases had no gene match. Germline V gene sequence: CDR1 SNHLY, CDR2 FYNNEI. This CDR3 comprises 14 residues. The CDR3 protein is CASSERAGGPSQYF. CDR3 bases: TGTGCCAGCAGTGAACGAGCGGGGGGGCCTTCGCAGTATTTT.

The chain employs TRBV12-3 or TRBV12-4 and TRBJ2-3, with D possibly matching TRBD1 (6 bases). The CDR3 length is 13 residues. Trimming cost V 3 bases and J 5 bases, with 9 bases left between them. The DNA of the CDR3 is TGTGCCAGCAGTTTGGGGGCGAAAGATACGCAGTATTTT. This encodes CASSLGAKDTQYF.

This clonotype occurred many times. The rearrangement uses TRBV2 and TRBJ1-6, with TRBD1 matching over 7 bases. V shed 10 bases and J 7 bases; nucleotides not matched to a gene: 7. Germline CDR1 reads SNHLY; CDR2 reads FYNNEI. CDR3 length: 13 amino acids. The CDR3 nucleotides are TGTGCCACTACGACAGGGCTGAATTCACCCCTCCACTTT. Its protein product is CATTTGLNSPLHF. Complete variable domain (other parts from reference TRBV2 and TRBJ1-6): EPEVTQTPSHQVTQMGQEVILRCVPISNHLYFYWYRQILGQKVEFLVSFYNNEISEKSEIFDDQFSVERPDGSNFTLKIRSTKLEDSAMYFCATTTGLNSPLHFGNGTRLTVT.

This clonotype was seen only a few times. The CDR3 DNA follows: TGTGCCAGCTCACCAGGTGGCACCCTCTACTACAATGAGCAGTTCTTC. It specifies CASSPGGTLYYNEQFF. The J gene is TRBJ2-1, the V gene TRBV18; no firm D call. The CDR3 covers 16 residues. Germline CDR1 is KGHSH and CDR2 is LQKENI. The V gene lost 2 bases and the J gene lost 3 bases, with 14 bases spanning the gap.

This clonotype occurred a few times. This sequence joins TRBV6-4 and TRBJ2-7, with unresolved D. Trimming removed 5 bases at V and 7 bases at J, with 9 bases between. The CDR3 consists of 11 residues. Germline CDR1 MRHNA, CDR2 SNTAGT. CDR3 sequence reads: CASSWPDEQYV. CDR3 sequence (DNA): TGTGCCAGCAGTTGGCCTGATGAGCAGTACGTC.

This clonotype has only a few counts. This sequence joins TRBV5-1 and TRBJ2-2; D is uncertain. The CDR3 runs to 15 residues. Per germline, CDR1 SGHRS and CDR2 YFSETQ. Trimming shortened V by 0 bases and J by 4 bases, and 10 bases separated the two germline ends. In DNA form, the CDR3 reads TGCGCCAGCAGCTTGGCGGCCAGGCTCACCGGGGAGCTGTTTTTT. Translation gives CASSLAARLTGELFF. The full variable domain, rest sourced from reference TRBV5-1 and TRBJ2-2, is KAGVTQTPRYLIKTRGQQVTLSCSPISGHRSVSWYQQTPGQGLQFLFEYFSETQRNKGNFPGRFSGRQFSNSRSEMNVSTLELGDSALYLCASSLAARLTGELFFGEGSRLTVL.

This rearrangement joins TRBV7-2 to TRBJ2-2; no definite D call. There are 14 residues in the CDR3. Germline lookup yields CDR1 SGHTA and CDR2 FQGNSA. Between the trimmed V and J ends, which lost 6 bases and 0 bases, there was a span of 8 bases. CDR3 in DNA: TGTGCCAGCAGTCCCCAGCCGAACACCGGGGAGCTGTTTTTT. This translates into CASSPQPNTGELFF. Full variable domain (rest looked up from reference TRBV7-2 and TRBJ2-2): GAGVSQSPSNKVTEKGKDVELRCDPISGHTALYWYRQSLGQGLEFLIYFQGNSAPDKSGLPSDRFSAERTGGSVSTLTIQRTQQEDSAVYLCASSPQPNTGELFFGEGSRLTVL.

This clonotype was observed at least ten times. This chain uses TRBV30 with TRBJ2-5; weak D call: TRBD1 (6 bases). In germline, CDR1 is GTSNPN, CDR2 SVGIG (reference sequence). Trimming left V 2 bases short and J 0 bases short, with 10 bases between. The CDR3 totals 14 residues. CDR3 sequence: CAWSRTGHQETQYF. The CDR3, as DNA: TGTGCCTGGAGTCGTACAGGGCACCAAGAGACCCAGTACTTC.

This clonotype has more than one count but fewer than ten. V usage is TRBV18 and J usage is TRBJ1-1; 7 nucleotides agree with TRBD1. V trimming: 2 bases; J trimming: 4 bases; junction bases outside the gene matches: 4. Germline CDR1 reads KGHSH; CDR2 reads LQKENI. This CDR3 has 14 residues. The CDR3 DNA reads as TGTGCCAGCTCACCATCTCAGGGGGGCACTGAAGCTTTCTTT. It translates to CASSPSQGGTEAFF.

The gene calls are TRBV20-1 and TRBJ2-7, with a weak D call TRBD2 (6 bases). CDR1 and CDR2 from the germline V gene are DFQATT and SNEGSKA (reference sequence). Trimming removed 0 bases at V and 8 bases at J, with 14 bases between. The CDR3 is made up of 13 amino acids. For the CDR3, the DNA is TGCAGTGCTAGAGATGTAGCCGGAGGGAAGCAGTACGTC. This gives the protein CSARDVAGGKQYV.

This clonotype was seen only a few times. The gene calls are TRBV5-1 and TRBJ2-7; TRBD1 or TRBD2 may be the D gene (5 bases each). V was shortened by 4 bases and J by 3 bases, with 14 bases between the two germline ends. The CDR3 has 14 amino acids. Germline V gives CDR1 SGHRS, CDR2 YFSETQ. CDR3: CASSPGPDNYEQYV. For the CDR3, the DNA is TGCGCCAGCAGCCCGGGACCCGACAACTACGAGCAGTACGTC.

In this sample, this clonotype turned up many times. V gene TRBV5-1 combines with J gene TRBJ2-1; the match to TRBD2 covers 13 bases. Germline V gene sequence: CDR1 SGHRS, CDR2 YFSETQ. This CDR3 contains 17 residues. The junction had 10 bases not matched to a gene; V was cut back by 3 bases and J by 7 bases. The CDR3 nucleotides are TGCGCCAGCAGCTCCGATACTAGCGGGGGGGCCGCGAATGAGCAGTTCTTC. Translating gives CASSSDTSGGAANEQFF.

This clonotype has ten or more counts. The germline gene is not matched at one end of the junction; a read error may be the cause. The chain carries TRBV20-1 and TRBJ2-2; 7 bases map to TRBD1. The germline V gene has CDR1 DFQATT and CDR2 SNEGSKA (reference sequence). The CDR3 is 15 residues long. The CDR3 loop reads CSATKGTVNTGELSF. Here the CDR3 DNA reads TGCAGTGCCACAAAAGGGACAGTTAACACCGGGGAGCTGTCTTTT.

The chain carries TRBV5-1 and TRBJ1-4; 7 bases match TRBD1. Germline V CDR1 and CDR2: SGHRS, YFSETQ. The CDR3 sequence is 13 residues long. The junction had 9 bases not matched to a gene; V was cut back by 9 bases and J by 7 bases. The CDR3 DNA is TGCGCCACGCGTGGACAGGAACGTGAAAAACTGTTTTTT. Translation gives CATRGQEREKLFF.

There are a few counts of this clonotype. The CDR3 region is CASSPGLAALQETQYF. The CDR3 DNA follows: TGCGCCAGCAGCCCTGGACTAGCAGCCCTCCAAGAGACCCAGTACTTC. The chain links TRBV5-1 to TRBJ2-5, with 8 bases matching TRBD2. The V segment lost 4 bases and the J segment 1 base; nucleotides outside the gene matches: 9. The CDR3 is 16 amino acids. Germline V gene sequence: CDR1 SGHRS, CDR2 YFSETQ.

In its sample, this clonotype was seen many times. This chain uses TRBV10-3 with TRBJ2-6; D is ambiguous. V was clipped by 0 bases and J by 0 bases, with 15 bases between them. Germline lookup yields CDR1 ENHRY and CDR2 SYGVKD. There are 19 residues in the CDR3. In DNA form, the CDR3 reads TGTGCCATCAGTGAGTCATCGCCGACGACCCTCTCTGGGGCCAACGTCCTGACTTTC. The encoded protein is CAISESSPTTLSGANVLTF.

The chain carries TRBV11-3 and TRBJ1-1; no clear D gene. This CDR3 has 17 residues. Germline CDR1 SGHNT, CDR2 YENEEA. The V gene lost 1 base and the J gene lost 0 bases, with 15 bases spanning the gap. The CDR3 spells CASSLVRRGLLNTEAFF. For the CDR3, the DNA is TGTGCCAGCAGCTTAGTCCGCAGAGGGCTATTGAACACTGAAGCTTTCTTT.